This T cell receptor beta chain was retrieved from a study of T cells after yellow fever vaccination (dated by TCRdb to about 2019). As for the study more broadly: The SMART-Seq v4 Ultra Low Input RNA kit was used to prepare libraries from fractions with low cell numbers. Two healthy male donors, one aged 18 to 30 and one aged 30 to 40 years, made up the cohort. Blood was drawn at multiple timepoints before and after primary and secondary immunization, with bulk PBMC replicates and cell subsets isolated. To follow T-cell clones before and after primary and booster YFV17D yellow fever vaccination, bulk TCR alpha and beta repertoires were sequenced over time.

The germline ends are 11 bases apart after V is trimmed by 5 bases and J by 3 bases. In the germline V gene (reference sequence), CDR1 corresponds to DFQATT and CDR2 to SNEGSKA. The cysteine opens and the phenylalanine closes a CDR3 of 13 amino acids. The entry retains the CDR3 DNA only, 39 bases that are in frame from base 1. What the research found in general, with its limitations: The study included only a couple of donors, which limits how far the findings can be generalized. Most clones expanded after primary vaccination (around 96% of CD4 and around 89% of CD8) were re-detected after the booster, suggesting that broad memory maintenance occurred. Computational filtering was needed because FACS-sorted repertoires could contain abundant contaminating clonotypes from the bulk population. A small share of clonotypes was detected in both CD4 and CD8 compartments, with the overlap likely arising from convergent recombination. Compared with the primary T-cell response, the secondary T-cell response was faster but weaker, reaching its peak on day 5 rather than on day 15.

TCR cDNA was synthesized by 5'RACE template switching, which introduced a universal primer site and unique molecular identifiers. cDNA synthesis was primed from both the TCR alpha and TCR beta constant segments. Library amplification used two PCR steps, and the second PCR step added sample barcodes and sequencing adapters. Sequencing of libraries was performed on Illumina HiSeq 2500 (2x100 bp) or NovaSeq (2x150 bp). Concerning the study's data processing: Reads were demultiplexed and collapsed into UMI consensus sequences with MIGEC, and V(D)J alignment was performed with MiXCR. Vaccine-responding clonotypes were identified with edgeR using replicate PBMC samples, with FDR below 0.01 and a log2 fold change above 5 up to day 15 being required. Bulk clonotypes were assigned CD4 or CD8 identity according to which sequenced CD4 or CD8 repertoire held them at higher abundance. TCRdb reanalyzed the raw reads on its own, using fastp at Q25 for trimming and MiXCR for clone calling, and kept in-frame beta chains. All rows with the same CDR3 protein become a single entry with the most common DNA and genes. What appears here as the V and J calls and clone size reflects TCRdb's work, not the paper's. A total of some 560,000 distinct CDR3 sequences appear in this sample, approximately 21% of them only once. The top ten clonotypes cover over 11% of the sample.

Sample treatment or condition, as interpreted from the label and publication: live attenuated yellow fever vaccine strain. At each blood-draw timepoint, two biological replicates of bulk PBMCs were obtained. A standard Ficoll-Paque protocol was used to isolate PBMCs from peripheral blood. TriZol was used to extract RNA from bulk PBMCs, from CD4 and CD8 fractions, and from dextramer-positive and dextramer-negative fractions. This clonotype was detected only a few times. Its cognate antigen has yet to be identified. Base qualities are not at hand, and no much larger clone is one base apart. The origin of this receptor is a man younger than 45 who received the YFV17D yellow fever vaccine. The sequence joins TRBV20-1 to TRBJ1-5; a confident D gene designation cannot be given. The source was PBMCs, collected 15 days after the yellow fever booster vaccination. The CDR3 protein is CSAQAINNQPQHF. In nucleotides, the sequence is TGCAGTGCTCAGGCCATTAACAATCAGCCCCAGCATTTT.